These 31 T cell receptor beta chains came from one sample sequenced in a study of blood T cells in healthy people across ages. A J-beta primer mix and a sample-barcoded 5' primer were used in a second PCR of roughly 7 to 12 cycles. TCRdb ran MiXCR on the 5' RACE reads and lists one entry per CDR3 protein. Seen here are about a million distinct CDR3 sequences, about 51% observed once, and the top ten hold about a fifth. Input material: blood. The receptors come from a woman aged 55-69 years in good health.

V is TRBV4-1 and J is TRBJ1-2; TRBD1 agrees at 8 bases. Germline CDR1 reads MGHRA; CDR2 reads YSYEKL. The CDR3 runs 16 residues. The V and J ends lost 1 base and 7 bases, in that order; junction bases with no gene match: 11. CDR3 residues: CASSQGRGLNYGGYTF. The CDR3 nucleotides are TGCGCCAGCAGCCAAGGCAGGGGGCTGAACTATGGTGGCTACACCTTC.

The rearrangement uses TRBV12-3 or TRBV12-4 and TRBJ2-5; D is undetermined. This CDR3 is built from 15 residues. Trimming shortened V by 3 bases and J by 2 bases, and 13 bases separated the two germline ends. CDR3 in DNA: TGTGCCAGCAGTTTCCCCCCGGCTGTACAAGAGACCCAGTACTTC. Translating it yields CASSFPPAVQETQYF.

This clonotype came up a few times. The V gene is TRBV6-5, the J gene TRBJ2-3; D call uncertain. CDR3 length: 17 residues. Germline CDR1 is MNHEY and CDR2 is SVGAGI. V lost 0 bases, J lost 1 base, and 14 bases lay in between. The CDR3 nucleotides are TGTGCCAGCAGTTACTCGTGGCTCCGCCAACGCACAGATACGCAGTATTTT. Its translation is CASSYSWLRQRTDTQYF.

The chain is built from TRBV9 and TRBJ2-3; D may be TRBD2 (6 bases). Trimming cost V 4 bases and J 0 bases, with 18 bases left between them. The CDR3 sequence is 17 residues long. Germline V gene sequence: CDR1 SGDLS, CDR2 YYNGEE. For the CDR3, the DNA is TGTGCCAGCAGCCCCACGGGACTGCGACCTAGCACAGATACGCAGTATTTT. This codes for CASSPTGLRPSTDTQYF.

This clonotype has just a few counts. The chain's CDR3 is CASSSSGLGPYEQYF. The CDR3 DNA sequence: TGTGCCAGCAGTTCCTCAGGACTGGGGCCCTACGAGCAGTACTTC. This chain links TRBV6-5 with TRBJ2-7, with D tentatively TRBD1 or TRBD2 (5 bases each). Per germline, CDR1 MNHEY and CDR2 SVGAGI. The CDR3 extends over 15 amino acids. Trimming took off 4 bases at V and 2 bases at J, with 15 bases between the two ends.

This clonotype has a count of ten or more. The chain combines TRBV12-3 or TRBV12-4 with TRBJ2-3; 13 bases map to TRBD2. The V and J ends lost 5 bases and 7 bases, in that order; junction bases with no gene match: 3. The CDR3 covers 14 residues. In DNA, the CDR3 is TGTGCCAGCAGTGGGACTAGCGGGGCATATACGCAGTATTTT. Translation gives CASSGTSGAYTQYF.

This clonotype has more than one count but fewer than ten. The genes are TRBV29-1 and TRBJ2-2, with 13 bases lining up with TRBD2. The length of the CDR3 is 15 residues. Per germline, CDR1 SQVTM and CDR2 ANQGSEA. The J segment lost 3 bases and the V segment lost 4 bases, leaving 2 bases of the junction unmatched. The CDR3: CSVGTSGSHTGELFF. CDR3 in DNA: TGCAGCGTTGGGACTAGCGGGAGCCACACCGGGGAGCTGTTTTTT.

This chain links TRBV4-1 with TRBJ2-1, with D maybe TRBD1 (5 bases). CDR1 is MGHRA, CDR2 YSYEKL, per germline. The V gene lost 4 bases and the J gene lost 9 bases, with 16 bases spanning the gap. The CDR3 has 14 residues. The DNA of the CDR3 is TGCGCCAGCAGCCGATACCCGGATCAGGGTGAGCAGTTCTTC. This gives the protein CASSRYPDQGEQFF.

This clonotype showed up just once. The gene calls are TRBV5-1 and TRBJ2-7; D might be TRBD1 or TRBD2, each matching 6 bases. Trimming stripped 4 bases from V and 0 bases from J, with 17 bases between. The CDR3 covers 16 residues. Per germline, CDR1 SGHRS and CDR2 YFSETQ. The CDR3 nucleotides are TGCGCCAGCAGCGGGGGGCAGCAGCAATTCTCCTACGAGCAGTACTTC. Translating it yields CASSGGQQQFSYEQYF.

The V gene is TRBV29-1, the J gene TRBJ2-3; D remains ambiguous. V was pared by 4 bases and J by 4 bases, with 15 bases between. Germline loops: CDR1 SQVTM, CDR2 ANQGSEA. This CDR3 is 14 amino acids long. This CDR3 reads CSVGRLQTADTQYF. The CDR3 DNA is TGCAGCGTTGGAAGGCTTCAAACCGCAGATACGCAGTATTTT.

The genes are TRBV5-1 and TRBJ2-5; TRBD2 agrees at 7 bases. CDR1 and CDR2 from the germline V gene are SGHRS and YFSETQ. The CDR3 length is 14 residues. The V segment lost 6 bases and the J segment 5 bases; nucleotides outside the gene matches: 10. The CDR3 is CASTPWGGAETQYF. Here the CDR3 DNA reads TGCGCCAGCACCCCATGGGGGGGAGCGGAGACCCAGTACTTC.

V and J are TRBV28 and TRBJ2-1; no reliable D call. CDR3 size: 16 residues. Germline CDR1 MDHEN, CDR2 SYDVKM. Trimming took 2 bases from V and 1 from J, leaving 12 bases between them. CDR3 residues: CASSLIESQSYNEQFF. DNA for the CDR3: TGTGCCAGCAGTTTAATTGAGAGTCAGTCCTACAATGAGCAGTTCTTC. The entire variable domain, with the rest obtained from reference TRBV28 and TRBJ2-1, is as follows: DVKVTQSSRYLVKRTGEKVFLECVQDMDHENMFWYRQDPGLGLRLIYFSYDVKMKEKGDIPEGYSVSREKKERFSLILESASTNQTSMYLCASSLIESQSYNEQFFGPGTRLTVL.

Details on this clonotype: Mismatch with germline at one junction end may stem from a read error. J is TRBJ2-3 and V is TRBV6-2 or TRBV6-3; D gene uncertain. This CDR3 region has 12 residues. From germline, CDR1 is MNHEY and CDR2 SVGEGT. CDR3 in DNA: TGTGCCGGCAGTCCCCCTTGGGATACGCAGTATTTT. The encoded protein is CAGSPPWDTQYF.

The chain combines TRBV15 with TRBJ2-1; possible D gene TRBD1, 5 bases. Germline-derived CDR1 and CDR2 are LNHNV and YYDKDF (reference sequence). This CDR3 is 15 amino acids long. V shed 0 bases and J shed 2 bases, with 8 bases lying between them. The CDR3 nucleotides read TGTGCCACCAGCAGAGAGGGGCTAGCCTACAATGAGCAGTTCTTC. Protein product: CATSREGLAYNEQFF.

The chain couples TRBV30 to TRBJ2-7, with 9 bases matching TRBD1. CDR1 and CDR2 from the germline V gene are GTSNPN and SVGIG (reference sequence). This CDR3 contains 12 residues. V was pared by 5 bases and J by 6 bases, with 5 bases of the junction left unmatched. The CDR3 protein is CAWGGTGFEQYF. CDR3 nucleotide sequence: TGTGCCTGGGGGGGGACAGGGTTCGAGCAGTACTTC.

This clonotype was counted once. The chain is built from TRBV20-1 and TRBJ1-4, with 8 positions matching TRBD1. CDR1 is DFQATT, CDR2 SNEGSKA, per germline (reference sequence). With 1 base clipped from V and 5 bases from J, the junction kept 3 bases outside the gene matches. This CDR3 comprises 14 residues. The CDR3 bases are TGCAGTGCTAGAGGGGGACAGGCCAATGAAAAACTGTTTTTT. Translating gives CSARGGQANEKLFF.

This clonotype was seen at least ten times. The CDR3 region has the DNA TGCAGCGTTGGGGACAGAAATAATTCACCCCTCCACTTT. The encoded protein is CSVGDRNNSPLHF. The rearrangement uses TRBV29-1 and TRBJ1-6; 7 bases map to TRBD1. Losses at the gene ends were 4 bases for V and 5 bases for J; bases not matched to a gene: 2. Germline V gene lookup returns CDR1 SQVTM and CDR2 ANQGSEA. This CDR3 is 13 amino acids long.

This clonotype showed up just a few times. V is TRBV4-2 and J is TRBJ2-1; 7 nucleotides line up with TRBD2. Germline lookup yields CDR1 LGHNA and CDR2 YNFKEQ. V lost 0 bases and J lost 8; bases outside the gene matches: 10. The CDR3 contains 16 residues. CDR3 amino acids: CASSQDLRESPDEQFF. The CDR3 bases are TGTGCCAGCAGCCAAGATCTGCGGGAGAGTCCTGATGAGCAGTTCTTC.

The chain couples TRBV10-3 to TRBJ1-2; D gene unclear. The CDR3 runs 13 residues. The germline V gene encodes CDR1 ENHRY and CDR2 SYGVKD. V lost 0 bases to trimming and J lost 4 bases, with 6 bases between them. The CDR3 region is CAISESVVYGYTF. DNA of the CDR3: TGTGCCATCAGTGAGTCGGTGGTCTATGGCTACACCTTC.

The CDR3 loop is CASSTRNSPLHF. The CDR3 DNA follows: TGTGCCAGCAGCACCAGAAATTCACCCCTCCACTTT. The chain joins TRBV13 to TRBJ1-6, with D unclear. Germline-derived CDR1 and CDR2 are PRHDT and FYEKMQ (reference sequence). The germline V and J ends were trimmed by 5 bases and 7 bases, with 6 bases remaining between them. This CDR3 is 12 amino acids long.

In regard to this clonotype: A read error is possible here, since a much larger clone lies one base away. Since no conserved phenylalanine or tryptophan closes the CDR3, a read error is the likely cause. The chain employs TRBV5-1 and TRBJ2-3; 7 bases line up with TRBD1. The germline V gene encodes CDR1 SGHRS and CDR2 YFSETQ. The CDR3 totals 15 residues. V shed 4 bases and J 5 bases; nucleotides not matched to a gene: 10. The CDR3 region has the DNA TGCGCCAGCAGCCCGGGACAGACACGGGGAGATACGCAGTATGTT. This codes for CASSPGQTRGDTQYV.

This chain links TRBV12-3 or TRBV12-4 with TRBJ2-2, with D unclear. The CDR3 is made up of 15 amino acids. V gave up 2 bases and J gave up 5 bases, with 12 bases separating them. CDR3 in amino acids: CASSLLGVETGELFF. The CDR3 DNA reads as TGTGCCAGCAGTTTACTAGGAGTTGAGACCGGGGAGCTGTTTTTT.

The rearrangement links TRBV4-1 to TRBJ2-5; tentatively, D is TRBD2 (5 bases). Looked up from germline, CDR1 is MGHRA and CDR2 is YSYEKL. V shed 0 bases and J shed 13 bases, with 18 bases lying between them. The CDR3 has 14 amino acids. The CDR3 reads CASSQDEGPTRRYF. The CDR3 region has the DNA TGCGCCAGCAGCCAAGATGAGGGTCCGACCCGGCGGTACTTC.

CDR3 sequence: CASSQDHWSYKQYF. The CDR3 bases are TGTGCCAGCAGCCAAGATCATTGGAGTTACAAGCAGTACTTC. This chain links TRBV14 with TRBJ2-7; no clear D. The V and J ends lost 0 bases and 8 bases respectively, with 14 bases between them. This CDR3 contains 14 residues. CDR1 and CDR2 from the germline V gene are SGHDN and FVKESK. Looking up the rest from reference TRBV14 and TRBJ2-7 gives the full variable domain: EAGVTQFPSHSVIEKGQTVTLRCDPISGHDNLYWYRRVMGKEIKFLLHFVKESKQDESGMPNNRFLAERTGGTYSTLKVQPAELEDSGVYFCASSQDHWSYKQYFGPGTRLTVT.

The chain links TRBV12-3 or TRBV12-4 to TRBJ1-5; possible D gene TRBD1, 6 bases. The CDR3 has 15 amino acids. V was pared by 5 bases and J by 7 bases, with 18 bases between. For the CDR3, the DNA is TGTGCCAGCAGTCTTACACGACAGGCGGGCCAGCCCCAGCATTTT. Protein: CASSLTRQAGQPQHF.

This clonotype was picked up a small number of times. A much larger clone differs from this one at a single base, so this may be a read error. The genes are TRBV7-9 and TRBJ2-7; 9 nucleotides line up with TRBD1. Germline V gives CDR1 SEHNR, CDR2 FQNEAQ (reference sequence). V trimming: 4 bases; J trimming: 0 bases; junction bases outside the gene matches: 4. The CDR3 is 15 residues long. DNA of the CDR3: TGTGCCAGCAGCTCCGGGACAGGGAGCTCCTACGAGCAGTACTTC. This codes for CASSSGTGSSYEQYF.

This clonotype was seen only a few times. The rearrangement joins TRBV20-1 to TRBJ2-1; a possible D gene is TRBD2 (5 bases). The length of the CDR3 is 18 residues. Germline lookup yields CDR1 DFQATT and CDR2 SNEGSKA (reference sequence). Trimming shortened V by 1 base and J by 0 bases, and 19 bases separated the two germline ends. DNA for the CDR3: TGCAGTGCTAGAGGTCAGGTGGGAGCCAAGAGCTCCTACAATGAGCAGTTCTTC. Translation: CSARGQVGAKSSYNEQFF.

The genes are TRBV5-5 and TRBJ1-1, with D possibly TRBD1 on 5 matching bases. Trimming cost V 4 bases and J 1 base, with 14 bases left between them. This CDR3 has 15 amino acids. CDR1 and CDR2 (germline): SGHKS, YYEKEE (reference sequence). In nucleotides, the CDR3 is TGTGCCAGCAGCCTGGATCAGGGACGGAACACTGAAGCTTTCTTT. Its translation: CASSLDQGRNTEAFF.

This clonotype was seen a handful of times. CDR3 sequence: CASSATSGSNEQFF. CDR3 nucleotide sequence: TGTGCCAGCAGTGCCACTAGCGGGAGCAATGAGCAGTTCTTC. The chain combines TRBV2 with TRBJ2-1; 11 bases line up with TRBD2. This CDR3 comprises 14 residues. Germline V lookup: CDR1 SNHLY, CDR2 FYNNEI. The junction had 2 bases not matched to a gene; V was cut back by 4 bases and J by 6 bases.

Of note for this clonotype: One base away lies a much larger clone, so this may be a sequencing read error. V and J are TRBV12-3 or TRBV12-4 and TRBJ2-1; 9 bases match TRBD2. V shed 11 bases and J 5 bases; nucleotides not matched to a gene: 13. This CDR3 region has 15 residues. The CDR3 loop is CAGTRSGTSNNEQFF. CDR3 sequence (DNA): TGTGCCGGCACCCGATCCGGGACTAGCAACAATGAGCAGTTCTTC.

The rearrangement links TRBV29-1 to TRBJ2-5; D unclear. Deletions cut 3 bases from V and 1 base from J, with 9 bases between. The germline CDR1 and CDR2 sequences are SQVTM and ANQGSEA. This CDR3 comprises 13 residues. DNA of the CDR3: TGCAGCGTTGAGGTGGAACTCCAAGAGACCCAGTACTTC. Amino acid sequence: CSVEVELQETQYF. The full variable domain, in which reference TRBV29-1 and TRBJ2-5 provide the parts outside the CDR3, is SAVISQKPSRDICQRGTSLTIQCQVDSQVTMMFWYRQQPGQSLTLIATANQGSEATYESGFVIDKFPISRPNLTFSTLTVSNMSPEDSSIYLCSVEVELQETQYFGPGTRLLVL.